These 3 T cell receptor beta chains were all obtained from the same sample, sequenced in a study of T cells in Graves' hyperthyroidism and ophthalmopathy. Regions amplified from RNA transcripts were the TCR beta CDR3 regions. TCR CDR3 underwent first-round RT-PCR with the HTBI primer set. TCRdb independently ran MiXCR on the multiplex PCR reads; one entry per CDR3 protein. The data hold 490,000 or so distinct CDR3 sequences, with about 20% observed a single time. Sequencing input: blood. Every receptor here comes from a man aged 35 to 55 with Graves' ophthalmopathy.

This clonotype turned up a few times. The V and J genes are TRBV4-2 and TRBJ2-1; 9 positions match TRBD2. Germline-derived CDR1 and CDR2 are LGHNA and YNFKEQ. J lost 15 bases, V lost 0 bases, and 12 bases had no gene match. CDR3 length: 15 amino acids. CDR3 in DNA: TGTGCCAGCAGCCAAGATCAGGCCGCGGGAGGGTTTCGGTTCTTC. Protein: CASSQDQAAGGFRFF.

In its sample, this clonotype was seen many times. The V and J genes are TRBV18 and TRBJ2-2; TRBD1 is a possible D gene (5 bases). The CDR3 consists of 14 residues. Per germline, CDR1 KGHSH and CDR2 LQKENI. Trimming stripped 6 bases from V and 3 bases from J, with 11 bases between. The CDR3 loop reads CASSVTADTGELFF. The CDR3 DNA reads as TGTGCCAGCTCGGTGACAGCCGACACCGGGGAGCTGTTTTTT.

V and J are TRBV2 and TRBJ2-7; D gene ambiguous. Trimming cost V 5 bases and J 0 bases, with 8 bases left between them. Germline V CDR1 and CDR2: SNHLY, FYNNEI. CDR3 length equals 13 residues. CDR3 bases: TGTGCCAGCAGTTGGATGTTCTCCTACGAGCAGTACTTC. This encodes CASSWMFSYEQYF. Looking up the rest from reference TRBV2 and TRBJ2-7 gives the full variable domain: EPEVTQTPSHQVTQMGQEVILRCVPISNHLYFYWYRQILGQKVEFLVSFYNNEISEKSEIFDDQFSVERPDGSNFTLKIRSTKLEDSAMYFCASSWMFSYEQYFGPGTRLTVT.